The subject of this entry is one T cell receptor (beta chain). Its specificity is unknown. This sample was included in a study of identical twins. Study-wide results and caveats: There is a chance that invariant MAIT and iNKT cells partially muddied zero-insertion analyses. Without tracking the same donors, conclusions rested on cross-sectional statistical analysis. Where beta out-of-frame sequences were concerned, excess twin sharing was weaker. Models, which agreed with sharing between unrelated individuals, nonetheless underestimated the out-of-frame TCR alpha sharing seen in monozygotic twins.

Each CDR3 protein gets one entry after TCRdb re-called the 5' RACE reads with MiXCR. The sample carries approximately 410,000 distinct CDR3 sequences, around a sixth recorded once. The CDR3 extends over 13 amino acids. Germline V gene lookup returns CDR1 MDHEN and CDR2 SYDVKM. Between the trimmed V and J ends, which lost 5 bases and 8 bases, there was a span of 13 bases. The sequencing sample was made of naive T cells sorted from blood. The TCR was taken from a man aged 50 to 60 in good health. The rearrangement uses TRBV28 and TRBJ2-1, with TRBD1 as a possible D gene (5 bases). CDR3 residues: CASSETASDEQFF. DNA of the CDR3: TGTGCCAGCAGTGAGACAGCTTCGGATGAGCAGTTCTTC.